This T cell receptor beta chain originates from a study of blood T cell repertoires in COVID-19. The V and J ends lost 5 bases and 6 bases, in that order; junction bases with no gene match: 11. The CDR3 runs to 15 residues. Per the germline V gene, CDR1 is SGHTA and CDR2 is FQGNSA. The method was immunoSEQ multiplex PCR; TCRdb's version includes in-frame clones alone and lacks a portion of them. The profile covers around 120,000 clones, with over 65% appearing a single time and about 6.8% taken by the ten largest. A single count supports this clone. Material for sequencing was peripheral blood. The V call is TRBV7-2, the J call TRBJ1-1; 8 nucleotides match TRBD1. The origin of this receptor is a man in his sixties or seventies with acute or convalescent COVID-19. CDR3 bases: TGTGCCAGCAGCAGACTTAACAGGGGGATCGCTGAAGCTTTCTTT. This codes for CASSRLNRGIAEAFF.